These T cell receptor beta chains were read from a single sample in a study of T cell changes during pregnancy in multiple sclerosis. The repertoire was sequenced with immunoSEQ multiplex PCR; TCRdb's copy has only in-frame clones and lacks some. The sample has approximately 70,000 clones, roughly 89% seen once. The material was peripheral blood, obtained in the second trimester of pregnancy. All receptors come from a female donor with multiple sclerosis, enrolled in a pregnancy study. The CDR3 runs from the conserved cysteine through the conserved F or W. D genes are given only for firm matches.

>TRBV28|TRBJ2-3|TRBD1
CASRETGAYTDTQYF
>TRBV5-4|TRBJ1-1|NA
CASSLDPGGTNTEAFF
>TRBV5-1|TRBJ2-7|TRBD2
CTSSEGLAGGLYEQYF
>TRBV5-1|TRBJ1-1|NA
CASSPAGRWSAAFF
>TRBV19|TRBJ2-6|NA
CASSIITGSSGANVLTF
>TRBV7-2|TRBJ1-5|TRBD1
CASSARQGGQPQHF
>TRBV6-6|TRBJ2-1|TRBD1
CASSQGQAFENEQFF
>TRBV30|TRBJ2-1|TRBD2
CAWSTGLVNEQFF
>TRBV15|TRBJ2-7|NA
CATSRASGAYSSYEQYF
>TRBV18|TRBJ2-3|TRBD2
CASSPTSGSGTDTQYF
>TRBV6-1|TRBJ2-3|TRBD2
CASSDAGGYTDTQYF
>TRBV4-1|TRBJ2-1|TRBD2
CASSPPASGRARTYNEQFF
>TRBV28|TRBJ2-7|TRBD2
CASRAGGVGGEQYF
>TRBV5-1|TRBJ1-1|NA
CASSPRAGLNTEAFF
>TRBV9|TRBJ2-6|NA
CASSVAGASGANVLTF
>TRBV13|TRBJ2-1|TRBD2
CASSLGSRLAGDSYNEQFF
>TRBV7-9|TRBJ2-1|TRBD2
CASSKGVLSGAYNEQFF
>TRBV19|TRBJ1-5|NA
CASNPQGPNQPQHF
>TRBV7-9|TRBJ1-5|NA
CASSPGGQPQHF
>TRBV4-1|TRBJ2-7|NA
CASSQGQGQAFYF
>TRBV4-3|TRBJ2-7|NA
CASSQDSSSTYEQYF
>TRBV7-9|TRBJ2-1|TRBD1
CASSPGQGTVDEQFF
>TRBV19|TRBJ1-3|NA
CASTGEIGNTIYF
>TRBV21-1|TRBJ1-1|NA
CASGGQDVTEAFF
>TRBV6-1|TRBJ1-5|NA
CASRGQFNQPQHF
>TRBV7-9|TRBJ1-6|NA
CASSSPTGLSSYNSPLHF
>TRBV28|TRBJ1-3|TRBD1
CASIGKQGAWNTIYF
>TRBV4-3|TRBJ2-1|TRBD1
CASSQQTGLYNEQFF
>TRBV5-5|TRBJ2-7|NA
CASSLGPKLFTYEQYF
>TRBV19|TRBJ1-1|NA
CASSISSNTEAFF
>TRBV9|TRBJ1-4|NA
CASSRSEGSNEKLFF